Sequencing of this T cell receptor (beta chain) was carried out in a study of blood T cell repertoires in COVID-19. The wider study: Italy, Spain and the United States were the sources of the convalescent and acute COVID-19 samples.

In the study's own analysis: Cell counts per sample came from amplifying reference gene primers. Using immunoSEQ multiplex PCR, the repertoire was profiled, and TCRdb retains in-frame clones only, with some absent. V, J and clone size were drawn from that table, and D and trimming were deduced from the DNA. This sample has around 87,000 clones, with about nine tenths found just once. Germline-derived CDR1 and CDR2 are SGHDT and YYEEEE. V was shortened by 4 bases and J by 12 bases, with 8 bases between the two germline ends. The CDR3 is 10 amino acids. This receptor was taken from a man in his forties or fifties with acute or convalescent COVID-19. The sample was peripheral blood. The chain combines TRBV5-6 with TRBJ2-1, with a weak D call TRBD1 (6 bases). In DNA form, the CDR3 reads TGTGCCAGCAGCGGGGACACGCAGTTCTTC. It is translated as CASSGDTQFF.